Listed here is a single TCR beta chain. The clone's antigen remains unknown. Base qualities are missing; no much larger clone stands one base away. The immunoSEQ Assay, a bias-controlled multiplex PCR, was used to amplify TCRbeta CDR3 regions from genomic DNA. The authors' pipeline ran thus. The number of nucleated cells in each sample was estimated by amplification of reference gene primers within the assay. To quantify the absolute abundance of each unique TCRbeta CDR3 rearrangement, sequence reads were collapsed and filtered. Productive Simpson clonality was computed per sample as the square root of Simpson's diversity index over productive rearrangements. This is the immuneACCESS table as TCRdb keeps it, with only in-frame sequences that have V and J called. A part of the clones is gone; compared with another copy, unresolved V genes explain less than half, and the rest is unexplained. The V and J calls and clone size were taken over from that table, and D and trimming were inferred from the DNA. The sample includes 180,000 or so clones, with 80% to 90% observed a single time. Around 10% of the sample comes from the top ten.

The data were obtained in a study of blood T cell repertoires in COVID-19 (dated by TCRdb to the early 2020s). Concerning the study at large: Samples from collaborators originated in the United States, Italy and Spain and spanned both the acute and convalescent phases of COVID-19. Where available, HLA class I and class II types were obtained from metadata supplied by the sample provider rather than from assay-based typing. The material from the prospective study consisted of cDNA or gDNA derived from T cells, B-cell-depleted T cells, or PBMCs. The repertoires were released in a freely available public database meant as a resource for research on the immune response to SARS-CoV-2. Nearly every sample came with metadata listing a de-identified subject ID, COVID-19 status, age in years and sex. Samples were obtained from the ongoing ImmuneRACE study (first 160 participants) and from about 1,300 subjects provided by 6 global collaborators. Subjects who had been exposed to COVID-19, were actively infected with it, or had recovered from it provided the deeply sampled blood TCRbeta repertoires that made up the dataset.

According to the germline V gene, CDR1 reads SGHDT and CDR2 reads YYEEEE. Trimming accounts for 4 bases at V and 4 bases at J, while the number of junction bases matched to no gene is 0. Its CDR3 holds 12 amino acids, cysteine through phenylalanine. The entry retains the CDR3 DNA only, 36 bases that are in frame from base 1. At one collaborating source in Seattle, patients were enrolled during active infection and were followed longitudinally through the course of disease. The collaborating institutions used their own protocols to collect whole blood in K2EDTA tubes. For TCRbeta analysis, collaborator samples were shipped as frozen whole blood, as isolated PBMCs, or as DNA extracted from either sample type. The investigation overall reported the following: The quantity of clinical and demographic metadata differed by source and by participant and was supplied without curation.

The origin of this receptor is a woman in her 40s with COVID-19, enrolled during active disease. The sample consisted of peripheral blood. The sequence joins TRBV5-6 to TRBJ1-1; 8 middle bases align to TRBD1. Here the CDR3 is given as CASSQGATEAFF. The nucleotides read TGTGCCAGCAGCCAGGGGGCCACTGAAGCTTTCTTT.